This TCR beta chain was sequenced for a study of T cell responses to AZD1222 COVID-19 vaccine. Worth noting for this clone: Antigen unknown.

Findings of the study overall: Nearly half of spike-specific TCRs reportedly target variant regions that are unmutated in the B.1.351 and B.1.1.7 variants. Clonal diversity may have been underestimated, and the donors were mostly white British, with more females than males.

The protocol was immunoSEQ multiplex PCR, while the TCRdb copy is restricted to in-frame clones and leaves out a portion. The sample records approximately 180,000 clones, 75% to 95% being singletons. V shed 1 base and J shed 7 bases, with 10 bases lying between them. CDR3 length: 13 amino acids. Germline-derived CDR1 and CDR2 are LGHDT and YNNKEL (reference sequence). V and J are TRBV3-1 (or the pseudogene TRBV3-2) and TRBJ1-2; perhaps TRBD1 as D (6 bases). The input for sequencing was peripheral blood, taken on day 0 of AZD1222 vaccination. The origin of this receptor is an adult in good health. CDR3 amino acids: CASSQGTAPGYTF. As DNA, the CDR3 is TGTGCCAGCAGCCAAGGGACAGCCCCTGGCTACACCTTC.